The entry below gives a single T cell receptor (beta chain) sequence along with its context. This sample stems from a study of blood T cell repertoires in COVID-19. Overall study context: T cells, B-cell-depleted T cells, or PBMCs provided the cDNA or gDNA that served as material.

Assay used: immunoSEQ multiplex PCR; TCRdb lists only in-frame clones, some missing. Among about 160,000 clones, around 82% were seen once, and the ten largest hold approximately 6.8%. CDR1 and CDR2 from the germline V gene are SGHVS and FQNEAQ. With 0 bases clipped from V and 7 bases from J, the junction kept 5 bases outside the gene matches. The CDR3 runs 14 residues. This receptor was taken from a woman aged 40-49 years with COVID-19, enrolled during active disease. The chain links TRBV7-8 to TRBJ1-1, with 7 nucleotides matching TRBD1. Sequenced: peripheral blood. The CDR3 is CASSLARDSHEAFF. As DNA, the CDR3 is TGTGCCAGCAGCTTAGCGAGGGACAGTCATGAAGCTTTCTTT.